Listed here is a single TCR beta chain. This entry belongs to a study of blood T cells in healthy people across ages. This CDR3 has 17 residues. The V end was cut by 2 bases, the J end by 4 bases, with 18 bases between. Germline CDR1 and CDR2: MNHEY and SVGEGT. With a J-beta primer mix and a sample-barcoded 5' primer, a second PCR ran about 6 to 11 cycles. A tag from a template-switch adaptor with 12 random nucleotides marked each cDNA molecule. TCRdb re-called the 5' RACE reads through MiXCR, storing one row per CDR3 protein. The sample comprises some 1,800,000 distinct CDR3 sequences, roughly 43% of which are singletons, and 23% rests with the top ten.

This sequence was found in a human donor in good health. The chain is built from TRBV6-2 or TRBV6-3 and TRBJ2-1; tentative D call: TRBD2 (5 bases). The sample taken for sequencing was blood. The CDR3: CASSYHLGKSSYNEQFF. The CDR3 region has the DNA TGTGCCAGCAGTTACCACCTCGGGAAGTCGTCGTACAATGAGCAGTTCTTC.